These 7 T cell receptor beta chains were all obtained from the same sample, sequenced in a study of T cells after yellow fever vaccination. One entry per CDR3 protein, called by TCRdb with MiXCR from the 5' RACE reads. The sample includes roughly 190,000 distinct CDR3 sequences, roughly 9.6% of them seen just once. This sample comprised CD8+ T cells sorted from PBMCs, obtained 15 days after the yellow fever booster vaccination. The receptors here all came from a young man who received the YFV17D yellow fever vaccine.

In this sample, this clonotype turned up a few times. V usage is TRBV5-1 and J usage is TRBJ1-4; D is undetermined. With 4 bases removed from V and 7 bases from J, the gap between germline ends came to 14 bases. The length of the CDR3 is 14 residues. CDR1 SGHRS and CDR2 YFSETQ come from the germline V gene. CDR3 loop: CASSPARGSEKLFF. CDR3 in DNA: TGCGCCAGCAGCCCGGCCCGGGGTAGTGAAAAACTGTTTTTT.

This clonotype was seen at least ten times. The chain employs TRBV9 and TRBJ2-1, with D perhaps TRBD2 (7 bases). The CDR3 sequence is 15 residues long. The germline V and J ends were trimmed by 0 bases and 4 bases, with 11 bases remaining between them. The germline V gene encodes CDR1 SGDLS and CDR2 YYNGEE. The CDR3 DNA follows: TGTGCCAGCAGCGTAGGCGGGGGCGAATACAATGAGCAGTTCTTC. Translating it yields CASSVGGGEYNEQFF.

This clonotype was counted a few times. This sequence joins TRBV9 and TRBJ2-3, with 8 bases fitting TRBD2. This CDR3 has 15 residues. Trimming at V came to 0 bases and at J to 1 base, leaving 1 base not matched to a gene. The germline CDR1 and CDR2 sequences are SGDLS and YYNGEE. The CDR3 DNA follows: TGTGCCAGCAGCGTAGCGACTAGCGGCACAGATACGCAGTATTTT. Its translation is CASSVATSGTDTQYF. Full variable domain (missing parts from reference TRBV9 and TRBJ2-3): DSGVTQTPKHLITATGQRVTLRCSPRSGDLSVYWYQQSLDQGLQFLIQYYNGEERAKGNILERFSAQQFPDLHSELNLSSLELGDSALYFCASSVATSGTDTQYFGPGTRLTVL.

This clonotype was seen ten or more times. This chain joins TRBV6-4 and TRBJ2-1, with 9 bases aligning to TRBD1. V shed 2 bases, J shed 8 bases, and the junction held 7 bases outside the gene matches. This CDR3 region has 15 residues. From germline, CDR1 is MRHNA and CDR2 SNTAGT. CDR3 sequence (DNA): TGTGCCAGCAGTGACCGGACAGGGGCAATCGATGAGCAGTTCTTC. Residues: CASSDRTGAIDEQFF.

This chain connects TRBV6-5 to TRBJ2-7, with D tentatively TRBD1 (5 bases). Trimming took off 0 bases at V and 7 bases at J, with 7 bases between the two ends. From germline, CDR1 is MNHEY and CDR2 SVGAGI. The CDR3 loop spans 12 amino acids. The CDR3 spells CASSYSGLEQYF. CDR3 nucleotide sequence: TGTGCCAGCAGTTACTCGGGGCTGGAGCAGTACTTC.

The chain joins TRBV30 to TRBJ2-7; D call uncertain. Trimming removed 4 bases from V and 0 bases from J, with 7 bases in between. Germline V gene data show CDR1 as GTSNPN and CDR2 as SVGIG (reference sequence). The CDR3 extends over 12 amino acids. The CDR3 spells CAWTPGSYEQYF. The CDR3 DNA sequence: TGTGCCTGGACACCTGGCTCCTACGAGCAGTACTTC.

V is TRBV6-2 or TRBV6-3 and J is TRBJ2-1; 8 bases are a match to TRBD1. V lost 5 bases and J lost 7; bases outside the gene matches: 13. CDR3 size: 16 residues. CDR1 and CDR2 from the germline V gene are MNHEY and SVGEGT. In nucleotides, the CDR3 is TGTGCCAGCAGTCCTATCGACAGGGGACAGCAGAATGAGCAGTTCTTC. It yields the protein CASSPIDRGQQNEQFF.